This T cell receptor (beta chain) came from a study of long-term antiretroviral therapy in people with HIV. V lost 4 bases, J lost 0 bases, and 10 bases lay in between. Germline V gene data show CDR1 as MNHEY and CDR2 as SVGAGI. CDR3 size: 15 residues. Researchers report immunoSEQ v3.0 was run at survey level. A target of roughly 40,000-50,000 T-cell genomes per sample was set for sequencing. Some clones are missing from TCRdb's copy, which holds only in-frame ones; the method was immunoSEQ multiplex PCR. The sample records 15,000 to 20,000 clones, 91% being singletons. J is TRBJ1-3 and V is TRBV6-5; D is undetermined. Material: unsorted PBMCs, obtained 0.3 years after starting antiretroviral therapy. The source is a man between 60 and 75 years old with HIV. Here the CDR3 DNA reads TGTGCCAGCAGTTCAATCGGTCGCTCTGGAAACACCATATATTTT. It specifies CASSSIGRSGNTIYF.